These 16 T cell receptor beta chains were sequenced from one sample in a study of spatial heterogeneity in lung cancer. For these TCRs, the target antigens are not known. Regarding the study as a whole: Counts of expanded intratumoral alpha and beta TCRs tracked tumor mutation counts.

MiXCR, run by TCRdb on the 5' RACE reads, gives a single entry per CDR3 protein. Here the sample spans over 25,000 distinct CDR3 sequences, approximately 6.5% being singletons. The time point was: sample taken at primary tumor resection. The starting material was lung tumor tissue, obtained at surgery. Receptors were obtained from a male donor with early-stage non-small cell lung cancer.

The V call is TRBV15, the J call TRBJ2-7, with TRBD2 as a possible D gene (5 bases). The CDR3 is 14 residues long. Germline CDR1 LNHNV, CDR2 YYDKDF (reference sequence). V shed 1 base and J shed 6 bases, with 13 bases lying between them. The CDR3 DNA follows: TGTGCCACCAGCAGAGTAAGAAGCGCGGGCGAGCAGTACTTC. This encodes CATSRVRSAGEQYF. Together with reference TRBV15 and TRBJ2-7, the CDR3 gives the full variable domain: DAMVIQNPRYQVTQFGKPVTLSCSQTLNHNVMYWYQQKSSQAPKLLFHYYDKDFNNEADTPDNFQSRRPNTSFCFLDIRSPGLGDTAMYLCATSRVRSAGEQYFGPGTRLTVT.

The table lists this clonotype with many counts. The chain uses TRBV4-1 and TRBJ1-5; a possible D gene is TRBD1 (6 bases). The CDR3 is 17 residues long. Germline V lookup: CDR1 MGHRA, CDR2 YSYEKL. Trimming pared 0 bases from V and 2 bases from J, leaving 14 bases between. CDR3 sequence: CASSQDLGGAGNQPQHF. The CDR3 DNA sequence: TGCGCCAGCAGCCAAGATCTGGGGGGCGCGGGCAATCAGCCCCAGCATTTT.

This clonotype was seen at least ten times. V is TRBV29-1 and J is TRBJ1-1, with a possible D match to TRBD1 (5 bases). Trimming took 4 bases from V and 1 from J, leaving 22 bases between them. Germline values: CDR1 SQVTM, CDR2 ANQGSEA. The CDR3 is 17 residues long. The CDR3 sequence is CSVGGLRGFNENTEAFF. For the CDR3, the DNA is TGCAGCGTTGGGGGCTTACGAGGATTTAATGAGAACACTGAAGCTTTCTTT.

The count of this clonotype is one. A read error is possible here, since a much larger clone lies one base away. This chain connects TRBV9 to TRBJ2-2; a weak D match, TRBD2 (5 bases). The CDR3 totals 14 residues. The V gene's germline CDR1 is SGDLS and CDR2 YYNGEE. CDR3 DNA: TGTGCCAGCAGCGTAGATTCCCGAACCGGGAAGCTGTTTTTT. Translating it yields CASSVDSRTGKLFF.

This clonotype was counted between two and nine times. V gene TRBV11-3 combines with J gene TRBJ2-1; 8 nucleotides align to TRBD2. CDR3 length: 14 amino acids. The V and J ends lost 4 bases and 6 bases, in that order; junction bases with no gene match: 5. Germline V CDR1 and CDR2: SGHNT, YENEEA. CDR3 in amino acids: CASSWNGGANEQFF. The CDR3 nucleotides read TGTGCCAGCAGCTGGAACGGGGGGGCCAATGAGCAGTTCTTC. Complete variable domain (other parts from reference TRBV11-3 and TRBJ2-1): EAGVVQSPRYKIIEKKQPVAFWCNPISGHNTLYWYLQNLGQGPELLIRYENEEAVDDSQLPKDRFSAERLKGVDSTLKIQPAELGDSAVYLCASSWNGGANEQFFGPGTRLTVL.

This clonotype showed up many times. The V call is TRBV7-9, the J call TRBJ2-7; D unresolved. The V end lost 0 bases, the J end lost 6 bases, and 6 bases lay between the germline ends. The CDR3 sequence is 12 residues long. Germline V gene sequence: CDR1 SEHNR, CDR2 FQNEAQ (reference sequence). This CDR3 is CASSLATSEQYF. CDR3 sequence (DNA): TGTGCCAGCAGCTTAGCCACAAGCGAGCAGTACTTC.

Ten or more counts support this clonotype. The rearrangement links TRBV29-1 to TRBJ2-2; weak D call: TRBD1 (5 bases). V lost 7 bases, J lost 6 bases, and 12 bases lay in between. Germline V lookup: CDR1 SQVTM, CDR2 ANQGSEA. The CDR3 extends over 12 amino acids. This CDR3 is CSALWGAGELFF. Written as DNA, the CDR3 is TGCAGCGCCCTATGGGGCGCCGGGGAGCTGTTTTTT.

This clonotype was seen at least ten times. The J gene is TRBJ1-6, the V gene TRBV6-6; D is undetermined. V was clipped by 5 bases and J by 5 bases, with 7 bases between them. The CDR3 extends over 13 amino acids. The germline gives CDR1 MNHNY, CDR2 SVGAGI (reference sequence). The CDR3 loop reads CASSRVHNSPLHF. CDR3 in DNA: TGTGCCAGCAGTAGGGTCCATAATTCACCCCTCCACTTT.

Many counts were recorded for this clonotype. This sequence joins TRBV4-3 and TRBJ2-3, with 14 bases identical to TRBD2. CDR3 length equals 16 residues. J was trimmed by 9 bases and V by 4 bases; bases with no gene match: 9. Germline values: CDR1 LGHNA, CDR2 YSLEER. The CDR3 sequence is CASSPETSGGAQTQYF. Here the CDR3 DNA reads TGCGCCAGCAGCCCTGAGACTAGCGGGGGGGCGCAAACGCAGTATTTT.

This clonotype was detected a few times. This chain links TRBV7-2 with TRBJ2-4; 7 bases are a match to TRBD1. V gave up 5 bases and J gave up 8 bases; unmatched junction bases: 3. This CDR3 has 12 residues. CDR1 is SGHTA, CDR2 FQGNSA, per germline. The CDR3 DNA follows: TGTGCCAGCAGCCTTGACAGGGACATTCAGTACTTC. Protein sequence: CASSLDRDIQYF.

This clonotype came up a few times. The chain links TRBV7-2 to TRBJ2-1, with TRBD2 identical over 7 bases. The CDR3 is 15 residues long. From germline, CDR1 is SGHTA and CDR2 FQGNSA. The V segment lost 5 bases and the J segment 4 bases; nucleotides outside the gene matches: 8. CDR3 region: CASSPQAGSYNEQFF. CDR3 coding DNA: TGTGCCAGCAGCCCACAAGCGGGGAGTTACAATGAGCAGTTCTTC.

This clonotype has a count of ten or more. This chain links TRBV20-1 with TRBJ1-1; no clear D. Germline CDR1 is DFQATT and CDR2 is SNEGSKA (reference sequence). V shed 4 bases and J shed 3 bases, with 12 bases lying between them. The CDR3 extends over 13 amino acids. In DNA form, the CDR3 reads TGCAGTGCTACTGCGGGGTCGGACACTGAAGCTTTCTTT. Amino acid sequence: CSATAGSDTEAFF.

This clonotype was detected ten times or more. The chain couples TRBV9 to TRBJ1-4; D is uncertain. Germline CDR1 reads SGDLS; CDR2 reads YYNGEE. The CDR3 covers 14 residues. Trimming shortened V by 0 bases and J by 0 bases, and 3 bases separated the two germline ends. CDR3 coding DNA: TGTGCCAGCAGCGTAGCCCCAACTAATGAAAAACTGTTTTTT. Its protein is CASSVAPTNEKLFF.

The chain links TRBV7-6 to TRBJ1-6; D gene ambiguous. The V gene's germline CDR1 is SGHVS and CDR2 FNYEAQ. The CDR3 runs 15 residues. V was cut by 6 bases and J by 5 bases, with 14 bases left in between. The CDR3: CASSPQGTDNSPLHF. In DNA, the CDR3 is TGTGCCAGCAGTCCCCAAGGAACGGATAATTCACCCCTCCACTTT.

The chain employs TRBV12-3 or TRBV12-4 and TRBJ1-3; D gene ambiguous. Trimming removed 6 bases from V and 7 bases from J, with 4 bases in between. The CDR3 runs to 10 residues. CDR3 protein: CASRVNTIYF. CDR3 nucleotide sequence: TGTGCCAGCAGGGTGAACACCATATATTTT.

This clonotype has a count of ten or more. The chain combines TRBV11-2 with TRBJ1-1; D gene unclear. CDR1 SGHAT and CDR2 FQNNGV come from the germline V gene. The CDR3 consists of 15 residues. V shed 4 bases and J shed 6 bases, with 18 bases lying between them. The CDR3 region has the DNA TGTGCCAGCAGCTCCCAAGCTGCCACCCCCGCTGAAGCTTTCTTT. The encoded protein is CASSSQAATPAEAFF.